Listed here are 16 T cell receptor beta chains from one sample, sequenced in a study of blood T cell repertoires in COVID-19. TCRdb's table, derived via immunoSEQ multiplex PCR, lists solely in-frame clones and lacks some. This sample has under 350,000 clones, with about nine tenths found just once. The sample comprised peripheral blood. The source of these receptors is a man aged 45-65 years with acute or convalescent COVID-19.

The chain joins TRBV9 to TRBJ1-1; possible D gene TRBD1, 5 bases. The V gene's germline CDR1 is SGDLS and CDR2 YYNGEE. The CDR3 sequence is 14 residues long. V lost 0 bases, J lost 4 bases, and 10 bases lay in between. The CDR3 sequence is CASSVVQGGTEAFF. DNA for the CDR3: TGTGCCAGCAGCGTAGTCCAGGGAGGCACTGAAGCTTTCTTT.

This chain uses TRBV5-1 with TRBJ1-6; maybe TRBD1 (5 bases). V was pared by 0 bases and J by 7 bases, with 11 bases between. The length of the CDR3 is 15 residues. Germline CDR1 SGHRS, CDR2 YFSETQ. The chain's CDR3 is CASSLAQASNSPLHF. CDR3 DNA: TGCGCCAGCAGCTTGGCACAGGCCAGCAATTCACCCCTCCACTTT.

J is TRBJ2-2 and V is TRBV6-1; tentative D call: TRBD1 (5 bases). The CDR3 has 18 residues. Germline assignment: CDR1 MNHNS and CDR2 SASEGT. Trimming removed 1 base at V and 4 bases at J, with 19 bases between. DNA of the CDR3: TGTGCCAGCAGTGAAGTCTCCAGGGCCACCCTAAGCACCGGGGAGCTGTTTTTT. Amino acid sequence: CASSEVSRATLSTGELFF.

Only a few counts were recorded for this clone. The same CDR3 can be traced to other DNA sequences in this sample. The chain carries TRBV18 and TRBJ2-3, with D perhaps matching TRBD2 (6 bases). The CDR3 sequence is 13 residues long. Germline V gives CDR1 KGHSH, CDR2 LQKENI. V was shortened by 4 bases and J by 1 base, with 6 bases between the two germline ends. The CDR3 sequence is CASSRGGTDTQYF. The DNA of the CDR3 is TGTGCCAGCTCACGGGGGGGCACAGATACGCAGTATTTT.

The chain is built from TRBV2 and TRBJ2-5; a weak D match, TRBD2 (6 bases). The germline CDR1 and CDR2 sequences are SNHLY and FYNNEI. The CDR3 extends over 12 amino acids. The V gene lost 7 bases and the J gene lost 4 bases, with 10 bases spanning the gap. The CDR3 sequence is CASTAGRETQYF. CDR3 coding DNA: TGTGCCAGCACGGCGGGGCGAGAGACCCAGTACTTC. Filled out from reference TRBV2 and TRBJ2-5, the complete variable domain reads EPEVTQTPSHQVTQMGQEVILRCVPISNHLYFYWYRQILGQKVEFLVSFYNNEISEKSEIFDDQFSVERPDGSNFTLKIRSTKLEDSAMYFCASTAGRETQYFGPGTRLLVL.

The chain carries TRBV5-1 and TRBJ2-7; 7 bases line up with TRBD1. J gave up 3 bases and V 4 bases, and 10 bases lay outside the gene matches. The CDR3 extends over 15 amino acids. Germline V CDR1 and CDR2: SGHRS, YFSETQ. This CDR3 reads CASSLTGVDRYEQYF. CDR3 nucleotide sequence: TGCGCCAGCAGCCTTACAGGGGTGGATCGCTACGAGCAGTACTTC. The entire variable domain, with the rest obtained from reference TRBV5-1 and TRBJ2-7, is as follows: KAGVTQTPRYLIKTRGQQVTLSCSPISGHRSVSWYQQTPGQGLQFLFEYFSETQRNKGNFPGRFSGRQFSNSRSEMNVSTLELGDSALYLCASSLTGVDRYEQYFGPGTRLTVT.

The chain combines TRBV3-1 (or the pseudogene TRBV3-2) with TRBJ1-1; weak D call: TRBD1 (6 bases). Between the trimmed V and J ends, which lost 3 bases and 7 bases, there was a span of 15 bases. This CDR3 has 14 amino acids. CDR1 is LGHDT and CDR2 is YNNKEL in the germline V gene (reference sequence). CDR3 sequence reads: CASSQTTGSGEAFF. The DNA for the CDR3 is TGTGCCAGCAGCCAGACTACAGGGTCGGGTGAAGCTTTCTTT.

The V and J genes are TRBV6-5 and TRBJ2-7; D perhaps matches TRBD2 (5 bases). Germline CDR1 MNHEY, CDR2 SVGAGI. The V end was cut by 6 bases, the J end by 4 bases, with 16 bases between. The CDR3 spans 14 residues. The chain's CDR3 is CASRGGLLSYEQYF. The CDR3 coding sequence is TGTGCCAGCAGGGGCGGGCTCCTCTCGTACGAGCAGTACTTC.

The chain employs TRBV27 and TRBJ2-4, with 9 bases fitting TRBD1. V shed 5 bases and J 8 bases; nucleotides not matched to a gene: 7. Germline CDR1 MNHEY, CDR2 SMNVEV (reference sequence). This CDR3 comprises 14 residues. CDR3 in amino acids: CASSQDRGKHIQYF. As DNA, the CDR3 is TGTGCCAGCAGTCAGGACAGGGGAAAGCACATTCAGTACTTC.

A single count supports this clone. J is TRBJ2-3 and V is TRBV27, with TRBD2 matching over 11 bases. The ends lost 5 bases at V and 1 base at J; junction bases unmatched: 14. Per germline, CDR1 MNHEY and CDR2 SMNVEV (reference sequence). This CDR3 has 19 residues. This CDR3 is CASSARLAGLRIGTDTQYF. In DNA form, the CDR3 reads TGTGCCAGCAGTGCCCGACTAGCGGGGTTGCGTATTGGCACAGATACGCAGTATTTT.

The V and J genes are TRBV6-5 and TRBJ1-1, with D perhaps TRBD1 (5 bases). The germline V gene encodes CDR1 MNHEY and CDR2 SVGAGI. The CDR3 length is 11 residues. Trimming stripped 8 bases from V and 1 base from J, with 5 bases between. The DNA of the CDR3 is TGTGCCAGCGACAGGAACACTGAAGCTTTCTTT. Translation gives CASDRNTEAFF.

The chain is built from TRBV4-1 and TRBJ2-1, with unresolved D. With 1 base removed from V and 5 bases from J, the gap between germline ends came to 6 bases. Per germline, CDR1 MGHRA and CDR2 YSYEKL. CDR3 length equals 13 residues. This CDR3 reads CASSQGLHNEQFF. CDR3 DNA sequence: TGCGCCAGCAGCCAAGGGCTCCACAATGAGCAGTTCTTC.

The rearrangement links TRBV3-1 (or the pseudogene TRBV3-2) to TRBJ2-7, with a weak D call TRBD1 (5 bases). The germline CDR1 and CDR2 sequences are LGHDT and YNNKEL (reference sequence). Deletions cut 3 bases from V and 2 bases from J, with 11 bases between. This CDR3 region has 14 residues. The CDR3 nucleotides are TGTGCCAGCAGCCAGGGGCAGGCCCCCTACGAGCAGTACTTC. Its translation is CASSQGQAPYEQYF.

There are a few counts of this clone. The V call is TRBV7-8, the J call TRBJ2-2; TRBD2 aligns across 7 bases. CDR1 SGHVS and CDR2 FQNEAQ come from the germline V gene. The CDR3 runs to 13 residues. The ends lost 5 bases at V and 6 bases at J; junction bases unmatched: 3. CDR3 residues: CASSLSGSGELFF. The DNA of the CDR3 is TGTGCCAGCAGCCTTAGCGGGTCCGGGGAGCTGTTTTTT.

In this sample, this clone turned up a few times. Distinct nucleotide sequences in the sample also encode this CDR3. In DNA, the CDR3 is TGTGCCAGCTCACCCGGGACAGGGAATCAGCCCCAGCATTTT. Translation: CASSPGTGNQPQHF. The chain recombines TRBV18 with TRBJ1-5, with 9 bases aligning to TRBD1. J gave up 4 bases and V 3 bases, and 1 base lay outside the gene matches. Germline CDR1 is KGHSH and CDR2 is LQKENI. The CDR3 is 14 residues long.

The chain has TRBV18 and TRBJ1-6; D is undetermined. This CDR3 contains 13 residues. V lost 9 bases, J lost 6 bases, and 12 bases lay in between. Germline CDR1 KGHSH, CDR2 LQKENI. The CDR3 here is CASVGSPNSPLHF. Written as DNA, the CDR3 is TGTGCCAGTGTGGGCAGCCCTAATTCACCCCTCCACTTT.